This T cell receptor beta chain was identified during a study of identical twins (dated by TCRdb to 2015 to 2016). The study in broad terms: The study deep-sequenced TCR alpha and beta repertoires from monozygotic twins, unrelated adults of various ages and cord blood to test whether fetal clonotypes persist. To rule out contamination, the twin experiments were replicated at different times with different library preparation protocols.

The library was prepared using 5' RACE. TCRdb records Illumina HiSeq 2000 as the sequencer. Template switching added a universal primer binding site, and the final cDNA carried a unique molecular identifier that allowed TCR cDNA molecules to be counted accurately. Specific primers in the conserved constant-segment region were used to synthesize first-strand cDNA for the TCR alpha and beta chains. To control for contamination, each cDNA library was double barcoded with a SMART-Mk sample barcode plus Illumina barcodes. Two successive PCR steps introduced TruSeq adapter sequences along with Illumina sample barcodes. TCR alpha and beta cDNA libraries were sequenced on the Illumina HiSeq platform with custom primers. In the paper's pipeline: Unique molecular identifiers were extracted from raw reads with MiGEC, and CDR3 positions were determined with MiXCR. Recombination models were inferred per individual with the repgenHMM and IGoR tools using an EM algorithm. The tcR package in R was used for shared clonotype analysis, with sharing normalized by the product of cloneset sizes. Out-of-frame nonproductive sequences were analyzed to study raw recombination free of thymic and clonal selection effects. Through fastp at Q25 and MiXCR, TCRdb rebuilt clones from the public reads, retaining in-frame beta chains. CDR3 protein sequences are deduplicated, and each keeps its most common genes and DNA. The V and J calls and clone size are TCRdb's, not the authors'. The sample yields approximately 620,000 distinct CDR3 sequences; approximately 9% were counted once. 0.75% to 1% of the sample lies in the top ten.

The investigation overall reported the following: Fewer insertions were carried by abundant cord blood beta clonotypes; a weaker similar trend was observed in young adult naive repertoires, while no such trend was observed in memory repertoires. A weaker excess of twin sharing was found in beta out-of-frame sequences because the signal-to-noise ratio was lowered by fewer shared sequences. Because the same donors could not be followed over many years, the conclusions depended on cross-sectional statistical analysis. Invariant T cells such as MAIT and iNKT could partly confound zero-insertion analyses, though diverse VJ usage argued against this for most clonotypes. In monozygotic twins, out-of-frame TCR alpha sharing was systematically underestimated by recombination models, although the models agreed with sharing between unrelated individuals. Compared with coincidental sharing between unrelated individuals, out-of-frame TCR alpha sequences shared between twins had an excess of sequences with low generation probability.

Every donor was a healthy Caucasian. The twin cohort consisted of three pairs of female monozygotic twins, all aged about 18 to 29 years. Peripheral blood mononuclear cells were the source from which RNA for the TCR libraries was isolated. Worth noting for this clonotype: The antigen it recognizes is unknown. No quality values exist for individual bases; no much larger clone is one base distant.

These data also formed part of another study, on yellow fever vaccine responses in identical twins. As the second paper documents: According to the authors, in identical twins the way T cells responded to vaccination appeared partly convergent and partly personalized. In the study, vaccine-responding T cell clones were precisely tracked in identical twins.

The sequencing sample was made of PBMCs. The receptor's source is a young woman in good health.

The CDR3 reads as follows: CAWSGGSGEQYF. Read as DNA, the sequence is TGTGCCTGGAGTGGAGGGTCGGGCGAGCAGTACTTC. The rearrangement combines TRBV30 with TRBJ2-7, with TRBD2 tentatively as D gene (5 bases match). V is cut by 1 base and J by 6 bases, and the space between the germline ends is 10 bases. From the cysteine through the phenylalanine, the CDR3 covers 12 amino acids. Here the CDR3 DNA is all that survives: 36 bases in frame from base 1. CDR1 GTSNPN and CDR2 SVGIG were looked up in the germline V gene (reference sequence).